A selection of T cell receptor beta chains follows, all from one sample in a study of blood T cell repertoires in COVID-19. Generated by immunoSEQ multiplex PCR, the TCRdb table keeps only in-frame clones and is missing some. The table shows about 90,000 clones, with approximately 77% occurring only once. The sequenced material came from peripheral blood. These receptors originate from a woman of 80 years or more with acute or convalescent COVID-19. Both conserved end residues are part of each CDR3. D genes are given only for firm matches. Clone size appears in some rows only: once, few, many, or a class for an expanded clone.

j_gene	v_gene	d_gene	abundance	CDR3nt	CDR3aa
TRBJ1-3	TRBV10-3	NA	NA	TGTGCCATCAGGGAGGCAGCTGGAAACACCATATATTTT	CAIREAAGNTIYF
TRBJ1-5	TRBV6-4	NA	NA	TGTGCCAGCAGTGACCGGGTTGGGCGGGGCAATCAGCCCCAGCATTTT	CASSDRVGRGNQPQHF
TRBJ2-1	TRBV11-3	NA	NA	TGTGCCAGCAGCTTAGGTCAGGGCAATTACAATGAGCAGTTCTTC	CASSLGQGNYNEQFF
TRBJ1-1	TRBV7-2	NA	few	TGTGCCAGCAGCTTTATCGGGGGGTTGGACACTGAAGCTTTCTTT	CASSFIGGLDTEAFF
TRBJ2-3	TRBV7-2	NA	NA	TGTGCCAGCAGCTTAGCTCCAGGGGGCACAGATACGCAGTATTTT	CASSLAPGGTDTQYF
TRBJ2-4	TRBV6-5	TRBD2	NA	TGTGCCAGCAGTTACTCGGGGGGGATAGCCAAAAACATTCAGTACTTC	CASSYSGGIAKNIQYF
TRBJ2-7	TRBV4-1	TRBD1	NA	TGCGCCAGCAGCCAAGCGACAGGGGTGCCTTCCTACGAGCAGTACTTC	CASSQATGVPSYEQYF
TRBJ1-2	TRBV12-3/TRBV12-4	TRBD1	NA	TGTGCCAGCACTCGACAGGGCTCCTATGGCTACACCTTC	CASTRQGSYGYTF
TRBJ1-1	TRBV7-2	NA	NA	TGTGCCAGCAGCCCTACCACATTGGCCGGGACTGAAGCTTTCTTT	CASSPTTLAGTEAFF
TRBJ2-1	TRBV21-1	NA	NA	TGTGCCAGCACTACCACCGGGACAGACTCCTACAATGAGCAGTTCTTC	CASTTTGTDSYNEQFF
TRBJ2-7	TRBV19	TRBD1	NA	TGTGCCAGTAGTACGACAGGGGGCAGGTACGAGCAGTACTTC	CASSTTGGRYEQYF
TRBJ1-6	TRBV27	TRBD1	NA	TGTGCCAGCAGATTGTTTTCCACAGGGGGCCGGATTTATTCACCCCTCCACTTT	CASRLFSTGGRIYSPLHF
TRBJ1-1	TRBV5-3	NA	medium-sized	TGTGCCGGCCAGGCGAGAGAGACTGAAGCTTTCTTT	CAGQARETEAFF
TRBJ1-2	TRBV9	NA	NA	TGTGCCAGCAGCGTAGCCCCCGGGAGGAACTATGGCTACACCTTC	CASSVAPGRNYGYTF
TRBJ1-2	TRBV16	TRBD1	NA	TGTGCCAGCAGCCAATTTGGCGCCGGGACAGGGACCCGTGGCTACACCTTC	CASSQFGAGTGTRGYTF
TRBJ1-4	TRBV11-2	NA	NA	TGTGCCAGCAGCGCCCGAACAGGGTCAACTAATGAAAAACTGTTTTTT	CASSARTGSTNEKLFF
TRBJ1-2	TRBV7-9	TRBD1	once	TGTGCCAGCAGCCCGGGACAGGTGCGGGGGTTGGACTATGGCTACACCTTC	CASSPGQVRGLDYGYTF
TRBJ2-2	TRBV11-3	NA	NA	TGTGCCAGCAGCTTATCTAACACCGGGGAGCTGTTTTTT	CASSLSNTGELFF
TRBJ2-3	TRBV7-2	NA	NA	TGTGCCAGCAGCTTAGCGCCGGGGGCGGGAGAGGTAGATACGCAGTATTTT	CASSLAPGAGEVDTQYF
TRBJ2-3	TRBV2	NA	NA	TGTGCCAGCAAAACGGACAAACTCACAGATACGCAGTATTTT	CASKTDKLTDTQYF
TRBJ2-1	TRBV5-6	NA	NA	TGTGCCAGCTTAACTTTGGGAGCAAACAATGAGCAGTTCTTC	CASLTLGANNEQFF
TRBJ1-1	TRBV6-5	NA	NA	TGTGCCAGCAGTTACTCGACAGGTCATCGGACTGAAGCTTTCTTT	CASSYSTGHRTEAFF
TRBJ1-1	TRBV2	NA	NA	TGTGCCAGCAGAATGGAGATGAACACTGAAGCTTTCTTT	CASRMEMNTEAFF
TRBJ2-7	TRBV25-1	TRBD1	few	TGTGCCAGCGGCGGCCAGGGACAGGGGTATGAGCAGTACTTC	CASGGQGQGYEQYF
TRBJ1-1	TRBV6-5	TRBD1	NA	TGTGCCAGCAGCAGGGGGCTGACTGAAGCTTTCTTT	CASSRGLTEAFF
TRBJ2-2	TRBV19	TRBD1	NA	TGTGCCAGTAGTATGGGCCTCCAGGGGGCGGTCCGAGGGCTGTTTTTT	CASSMGLQGAVRGLFF
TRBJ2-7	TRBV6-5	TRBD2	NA	TGTGCCAGCAGTTGGACTAGCAGCTACGAGCAGTACTTC	CASSWTSSYEQYF